What follows are 11 T cell receptor beta chains derived from one specimen sequenced in a study of CD8+CD57+ T cells in acquired aplastic anemia. These receptors' antigens are unknown. Broader study findings: Patients carried CD8+CD57+ cells that were less diverse than their total CD4+ and CD8+ pools.

CDR3 and TCR beta VDJ profiling relied on genomic DNA as the template. Via MiXCR, TCRdb re-called the reads, giving one row per CDR3 protein. This table has about 20,000 distinct CDR3 sequences, approximately 39% appearing once. The authors sequenced patients whose flow cytometry had shown CD8+CD57+ cell expansion. Material: CD8+CD57+ T cells sorted from PBMCs. Subset described: bead-enriched CD8+CD57+ effector memory T cells from SAA patients. The receptors here all came from a human donor with aplastic anemia.

This clonotype showed up many times. The chain recombines TRBV27 with TRBJ2-7; D is possibly TRBD2 (5 bases). The germline V gene encodes CDR1 MNHEY and CDR2 SMNVEV (reference sequence). Trimming took 6 bases from V and 3 from J, leaving 6 bases between them. The CDR3 sequence is 11 residues long. CDR3 bases: TGTGCCAGCAGCGGAGGCTACGAGCAGTACTTC. It specifies CASSGGYEQYF.

The rearrangement uses TRBV7-9 and TRBJ2-2; 11 bases line up with TRBD2. J was trimmed by 0 bases and V by 6 bases; bases with no gene match: 6. The length of the CDR3 is 17 residues. The germline V gene encodes CDR1 SEHNR and CDR2 FQNEAQ (reference sequence). The CDR3 is CASSHSGGATNTGELFF. The CDR3 DNA is TGTGCCAGCAGTCATAGCGGGGGGGCCACGAACACCGGGGAGCTGTTTTTT.

The chain joins TRBV28 to TRBJ2-5; D not resolved. With 4 bases removed from V and 1 base from J, the gap between germline ends came to 16 bases. This CDR3 is built from 16 residues. The germline gives CDR1 MDHEN, CDR2 SYDVKM. In nucleotides, the CDR3 is TGTGCCAGCAGTTCTCCCCCTGACGGTCTCCAAGAGACCCAGTACTTC. It codes for CASSSPPDGLQETQYF.

V and J are TRBV7-9 and TRBJ1-5, with D uncertain. Germline CDR1 and CDR2: SEHNR and FQNEAQ (reference sequence). The CDR3 is 13 residues long. V lost 8 bases and J lost 6, with 14 bases in between. CDR3 nucleotide sequence: TGTGCCAGCTCTGAGGGATTCGGTCAGCCCCAGCATTTT. This translates into CASSEGFGQPQHF.

The rearrangement links TRBV19 to TRBJ2-1; 9 nucleotides match TRBD1. In germline, CDR1 is LNHDA, CDR2 SQIVND (reference sequence). The CDR3 sequence is 16 residues long. After removal of 4 bases from V and 2 bases from J, the junction contained 6 bases not matched to a gene. CDR3 sequence: CASSRGWTGAYNEQFF. CDR3 DNA sequence: TGTGCCAGTAGTAGGGGATGGACAGGGGCCTACAATGAGCAGTTCTTC.

This chain uses TRBV19 with TRBJ1-2, with D maybe TRBD1 (6 bases). This CDR3 comprises 14 residues. Germline V gene sequence: CDR1 LNHDA, CDR2 SQIVND (reference sequence). Trimming stripped 6 bases from V and 1 base from J, with 12 bases between. The CDR3 DNA reads as TGTGCCAGTAGGGTTCCAGGGGTTAACTATGGCTACACCTTC. It yields the protein CASRVPGVNYGYTF.

V and J are TRBV20-1 and TRBJ2-3; 9 bases fit TRBD2. CDR1 is DFQATT, CDR2 SNEGSKA, per germline (reference sequence). The CDR3 is 15 residues long. With V trimmed by 7 bases and J by 1 base, 9 bases remained unmatched. The CDR3 nucleotides are TGCAGTGTCGACGGACTAGCGCGGGGCACAGATACGCAGTATTTT. Residues: CSVDGLARGTDTQYF.

A few counts support this clonotype. The V call is TRBV6-1, the J call TRBJ1-5, with D unresolved. Trimming cost V 6 bases and J 0 bases, with 12 bases left between them. Germline loops: CDR1 MNHNS, CDR2 SASEGT. The CDR3 is 15 amino acids. The CDR3 loop reads CASREARYSNQPQHF. CDR3 sequence (DNA): TGTGCCAGCAGGGAGGCGAGGTATAGCAATCAGCCCCAGCATTTT.

V gene TRBV27 combines with J gene TRBJ2-7; no reliable D call. The CDR3 consists of 13 residues. Germline V gene sequence: CDR1 MNHEY, CDR2 SMNVEV (reference sequence). Between the trimmed V and J ends, which lost 5 bases and 0 bases, there was a span of 8 bases. The CDR3 spells CASSHTRSYEQYV. The DNA of the CDR3 is TGTGCCAGCAGTCACACCCGCTCCTACGAGCAGTACGTC.

This clonotype is termed medium-sized. The chain couples TRBV7-9 to TRBJ2-7; D possibly corresponds to TRBD1 (5 bases). V was clipped by 5 bases and J by 3 bases, with 11 bases between them. The CDR3 extends over 13 amino acids. Looked up from germline, CDR1 is SEHNR and CDR2 is FQNEAQ (reference sequence). CDR3 region: CASSQDIFYEQYF. Here the CDR3 DNA reads TGTGCCAGCAGCCAGGACATCTTCTACGAGCAGTACTTC. Combining the CDR3 with reference TRBV7-9 and TRBJ2-7 gives the whole variable domain DTGVSQNPRHKITKRGQNVTFRCDPISEHNRLYWYRQTLGQGPEFLTYFQNEAQLEKSRLLSDRFSAERPKGSFSTLEIQRTEQGDSAMYLCASSQDIFYEQYFGPGTRLTVT.

J is TRBJ2-2 and V is TRBV10-3; maybe TRBD2 (6 bases). There are 15 residues in the CDR3. Trimming stripped 8 bases from V and 7 bases from J, with 20 bases between. CDR1 ENHRY and CDR2 SYGVKD come from the germline V gene. The chain's CDR3 is CAIGEGRLLGGELFF. CDR3 bases: TGTGCCATCGGCGAGGGGAGGTTGTTGGGCGGGGAGCTGTTTTTT.